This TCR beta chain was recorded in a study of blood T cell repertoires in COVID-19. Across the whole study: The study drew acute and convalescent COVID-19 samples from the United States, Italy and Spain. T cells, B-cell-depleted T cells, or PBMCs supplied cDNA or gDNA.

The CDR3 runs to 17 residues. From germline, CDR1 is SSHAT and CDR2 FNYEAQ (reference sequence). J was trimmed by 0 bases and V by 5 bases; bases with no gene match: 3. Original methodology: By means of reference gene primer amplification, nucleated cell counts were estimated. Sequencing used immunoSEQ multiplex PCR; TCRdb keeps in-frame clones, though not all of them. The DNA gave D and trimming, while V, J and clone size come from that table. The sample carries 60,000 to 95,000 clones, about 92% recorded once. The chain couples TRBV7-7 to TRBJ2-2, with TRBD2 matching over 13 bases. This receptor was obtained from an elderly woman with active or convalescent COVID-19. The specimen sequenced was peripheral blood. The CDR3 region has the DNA TGTGCCAGCAGCCGGGGACTAGCGGGGCCGAACACCGGGGAGCTGTTTTTT. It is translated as CASSRGLAGPNTGELFF. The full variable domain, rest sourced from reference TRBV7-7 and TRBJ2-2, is GAGVSQSPRYKVTKRGQDVTLRCDPISSHATLYWYQQALGQGPEFLTYFNYEAQPDKSGLPSDRFSAERPEGSISTLTIQRTEQRDSAMYRCASSRGLAGPNTGELFFGEGSRLTVL.